This T cell receptor (beta chain) was sequenced for a study of T cells after yellow fever vaccination. In its sample, this clonotype was seen a few times. Each CDR3 protein gets one entry after TCRdb re-called the 5' RACE reads with MiXCR. The sample comprises about 630,000 distinct CDR3 sequences, 9% to 15% of which are singletons, and about 16% rests with the top ten. Material: PBMCs, obtained on the day of the yellow fever booster vaccination. This receptor was obtained from a man aged 25 to 40 who received the YFV17D yellow fever vaccine.

For the CDR3, the DNA is TGTGCCAGCAGTTTTGGAGTGGCGGGGTCCACAGATACGCAGTATTTT. Translated: CASSFGVAGSTDTQYF. This chain uses TRBV28 with TRBJ2-3, with D possibly being TRBD2 (6 bases). V was clipped by 3 bases and J by 2 bases, with 15 bases between them. The CDR3 has 16 amino acids. Per the germline V gene, CDR1 is MDHEN and CDR2 is SYDVKM.